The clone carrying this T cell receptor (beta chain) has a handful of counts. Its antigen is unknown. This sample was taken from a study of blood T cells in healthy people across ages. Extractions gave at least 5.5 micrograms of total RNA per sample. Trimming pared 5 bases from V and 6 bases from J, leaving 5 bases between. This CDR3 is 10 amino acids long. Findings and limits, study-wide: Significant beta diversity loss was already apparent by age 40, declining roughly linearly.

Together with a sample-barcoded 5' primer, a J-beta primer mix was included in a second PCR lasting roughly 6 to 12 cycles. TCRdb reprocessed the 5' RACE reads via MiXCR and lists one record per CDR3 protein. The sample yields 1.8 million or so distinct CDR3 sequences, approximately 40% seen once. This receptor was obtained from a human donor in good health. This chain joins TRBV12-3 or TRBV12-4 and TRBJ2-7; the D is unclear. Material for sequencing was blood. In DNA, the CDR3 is TGTGCCAGCAGTCGTCCCGAGCAGTACTTC. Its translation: CASSRPEQYF.